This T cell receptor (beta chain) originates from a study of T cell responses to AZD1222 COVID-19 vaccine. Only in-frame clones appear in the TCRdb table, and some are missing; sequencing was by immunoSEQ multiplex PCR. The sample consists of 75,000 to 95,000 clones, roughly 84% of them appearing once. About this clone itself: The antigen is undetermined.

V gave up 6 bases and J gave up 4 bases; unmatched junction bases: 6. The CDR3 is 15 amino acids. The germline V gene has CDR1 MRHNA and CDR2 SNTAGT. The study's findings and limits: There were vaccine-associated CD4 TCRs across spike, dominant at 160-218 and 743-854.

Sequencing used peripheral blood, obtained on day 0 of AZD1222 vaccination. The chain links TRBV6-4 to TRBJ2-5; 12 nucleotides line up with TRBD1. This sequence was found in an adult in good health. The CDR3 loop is CASSPGTGGLETQYF. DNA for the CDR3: TGTGCCAGCAGCCCCGGGACAGGGGGCTTAGAGACCCAGTACTTC.